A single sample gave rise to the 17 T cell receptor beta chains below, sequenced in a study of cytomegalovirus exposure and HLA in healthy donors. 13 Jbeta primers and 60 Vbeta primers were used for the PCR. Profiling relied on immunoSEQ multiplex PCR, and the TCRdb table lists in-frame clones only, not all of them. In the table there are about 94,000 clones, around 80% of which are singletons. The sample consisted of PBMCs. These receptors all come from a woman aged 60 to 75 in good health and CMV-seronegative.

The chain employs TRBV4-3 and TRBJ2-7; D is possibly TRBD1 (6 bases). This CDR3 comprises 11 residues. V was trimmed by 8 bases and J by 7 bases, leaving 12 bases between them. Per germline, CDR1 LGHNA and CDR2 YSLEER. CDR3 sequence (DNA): TGCGCCAGCTTACAGGGACGGGAGCAGTACTTC. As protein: CASLQGREQYF.

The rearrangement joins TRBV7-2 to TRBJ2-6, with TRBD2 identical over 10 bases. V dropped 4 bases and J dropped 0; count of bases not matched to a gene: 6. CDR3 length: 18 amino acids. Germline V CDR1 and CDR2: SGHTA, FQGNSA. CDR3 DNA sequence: TGTGCCAGCAGCTCCCTTAGCGGGAGGTTCTCTGGGGCCAACGTCCTGACTTTC. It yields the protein CASSSLSGRFSGANVLTF.

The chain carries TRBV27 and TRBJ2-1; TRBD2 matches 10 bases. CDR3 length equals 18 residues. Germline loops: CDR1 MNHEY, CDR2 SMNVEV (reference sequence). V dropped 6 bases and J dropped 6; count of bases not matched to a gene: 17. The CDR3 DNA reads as TGTGCCAGCAGCCTAGGCAGCGGGAGGGCCCTTAGGATCAATGAGCAGTTCTTC. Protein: CASSLGSGRALRINEQFF.

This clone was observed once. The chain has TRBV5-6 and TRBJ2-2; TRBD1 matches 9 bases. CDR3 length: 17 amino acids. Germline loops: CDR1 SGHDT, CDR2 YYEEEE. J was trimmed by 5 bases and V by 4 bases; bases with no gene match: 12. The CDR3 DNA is TGTGCCAGCAGCAAATGGGGACAGGGAAGGAGAACCGGGGAGCTGTTTTTT. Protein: CASSKWGQGRRTGELFF.

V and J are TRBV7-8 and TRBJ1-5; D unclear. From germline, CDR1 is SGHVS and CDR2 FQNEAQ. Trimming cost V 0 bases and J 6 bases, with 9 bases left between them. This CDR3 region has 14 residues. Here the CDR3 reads CASSLAATIQPQHF. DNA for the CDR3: TGTGCCAGCAGCTTAGCTGCAACAATTCAGCCCCAGCATTTT. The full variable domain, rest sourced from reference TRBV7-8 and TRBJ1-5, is GAGVSQSPRYKVAKRGQDVALRCDPISGHVSLFWYQQALGQGPEFLTYFQNEAQLDKSGLPSDRFFAERPEGSVSTLKIQRTQQEDSAVYLCASSLAATIQPQHFGDGTRLSIL.

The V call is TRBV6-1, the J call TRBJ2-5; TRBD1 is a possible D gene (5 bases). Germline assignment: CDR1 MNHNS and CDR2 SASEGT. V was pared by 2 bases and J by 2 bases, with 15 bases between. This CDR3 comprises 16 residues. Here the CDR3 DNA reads TGTGCCAGCAGTGAATGGTTCGACAGCCTACAAGAGACCCAGTACTTC. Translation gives CASSEWFDSLQETQYF.

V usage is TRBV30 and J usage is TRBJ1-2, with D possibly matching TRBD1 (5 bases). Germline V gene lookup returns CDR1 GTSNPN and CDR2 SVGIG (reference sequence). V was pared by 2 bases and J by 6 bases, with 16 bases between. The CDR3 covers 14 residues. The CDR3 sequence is CAWSRTGDKNGYTF. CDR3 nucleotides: TGTGCCTGGAGTAGGACGGGGGATAAGAATGGCTACACCTTC.

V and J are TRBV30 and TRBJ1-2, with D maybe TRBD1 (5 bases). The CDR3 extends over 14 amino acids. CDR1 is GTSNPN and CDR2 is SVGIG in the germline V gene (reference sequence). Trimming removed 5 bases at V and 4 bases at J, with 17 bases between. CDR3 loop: CAWEKGALSYGYTF. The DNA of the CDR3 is TGTGCCTGGGAGAAAGGGGCGCTGAGCTATGGCTACACCTTC. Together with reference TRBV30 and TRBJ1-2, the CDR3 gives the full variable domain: SQTIHQWPATLVQPVGSPLSLECTVEGTSNPNLYWYRQAAGRGLQLLFYSVGIGQISSEVPQNLSASRPQDRQFILSSKKLLLSDSGFYLCAWEKGALSYGYTFGSGTRLTVV.

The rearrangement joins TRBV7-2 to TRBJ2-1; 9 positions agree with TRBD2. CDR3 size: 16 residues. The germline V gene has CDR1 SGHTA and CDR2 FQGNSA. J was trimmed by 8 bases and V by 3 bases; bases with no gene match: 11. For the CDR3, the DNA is TGTGCCAGCAGCTTGGGAAGGCCTAGCGGGACGCATGAGCAGTTCTTC. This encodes CASSLGRPSGTHEQFF. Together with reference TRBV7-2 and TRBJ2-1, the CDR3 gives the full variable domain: GAGVSQSPSNKVTEKGKDVELRCDPISGHTALYWYRQSLGQGLEFLIYFQGNSAPDKSGLPSDRFSAERTGGSVSTLTIQRTQQEDSAVYLCASSLGRPSGTHEQFFGPGTRLTVL.

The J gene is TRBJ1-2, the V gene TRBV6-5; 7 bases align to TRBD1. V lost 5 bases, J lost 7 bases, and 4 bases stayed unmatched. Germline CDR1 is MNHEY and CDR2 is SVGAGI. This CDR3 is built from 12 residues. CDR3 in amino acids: CASSTHRGGYTF. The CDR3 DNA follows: TGTGCCAGCAGTACCCACAGGGGTGGCTACACCTTC.

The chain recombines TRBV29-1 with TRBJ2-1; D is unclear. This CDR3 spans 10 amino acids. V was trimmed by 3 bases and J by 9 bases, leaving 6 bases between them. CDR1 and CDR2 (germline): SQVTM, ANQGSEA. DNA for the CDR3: TGCAGCGTTGATCCGTCTGAGCAGTTCTTC. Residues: CSVDPSEQFF.

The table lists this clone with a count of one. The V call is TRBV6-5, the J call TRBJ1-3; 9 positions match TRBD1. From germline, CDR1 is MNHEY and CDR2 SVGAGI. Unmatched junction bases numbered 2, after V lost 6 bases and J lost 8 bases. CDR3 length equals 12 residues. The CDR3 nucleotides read TGTGCCAGCAGCTGGGACAGGGACACCATATATTTT. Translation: CASSWDRDTIYF.

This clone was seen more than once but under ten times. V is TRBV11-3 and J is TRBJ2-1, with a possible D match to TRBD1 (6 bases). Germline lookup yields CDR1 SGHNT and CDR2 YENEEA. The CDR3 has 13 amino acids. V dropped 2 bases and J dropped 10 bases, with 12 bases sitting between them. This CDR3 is CASSLMDSDEQFF. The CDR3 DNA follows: TGTGCCAGCAGCTTAATGGACAGTGACGAGCAGTTCTTC.

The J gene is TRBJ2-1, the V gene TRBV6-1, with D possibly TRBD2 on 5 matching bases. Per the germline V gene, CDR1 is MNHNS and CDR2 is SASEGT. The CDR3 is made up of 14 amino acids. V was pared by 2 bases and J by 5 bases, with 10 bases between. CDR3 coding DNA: TGTGCCAGCAGTGAACCTAGCTTTAACAATGAGCAGTTCTTC. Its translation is CASSEPSFNNEQFF.

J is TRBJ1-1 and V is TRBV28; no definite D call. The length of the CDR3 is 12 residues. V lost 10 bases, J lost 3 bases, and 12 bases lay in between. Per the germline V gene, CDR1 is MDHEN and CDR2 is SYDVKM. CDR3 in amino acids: CATLTGYTEAFF. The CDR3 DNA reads TGTGCCACCCTGACCGGGTACACTGAAGCTTTCTTT.

The CDR3 DNA reads TGTGCCAGCACCCGGACAGGGGGTCAGCCCCAGCATTTT. It yields the protein CASTRTGGQPQHF. The rearrangement joins TRBV28 to TRBJ1-5; 10 positions match TRBD1. The germline V gene has CDR1 MDHEN and CDR2 SYDVKM. CDR3 length: 13 amino acids. Losses at the gene ends were 7 bases for V and 6 bases for J; bases not matched to a gene: 3.

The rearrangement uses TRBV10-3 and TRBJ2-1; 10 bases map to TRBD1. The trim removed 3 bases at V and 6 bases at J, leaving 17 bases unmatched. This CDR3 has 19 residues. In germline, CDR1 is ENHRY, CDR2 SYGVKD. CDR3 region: CAISEISLSGQGNANEQFF. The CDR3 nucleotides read TGTGCCATCAGTGAAATCTCTCTCTCGGGACAGGGGAATGCCAATGAGCAGTTCTTC.